This T cell receptor beta chain was identified during a study of blood T cells in healthy people across ages (dated by TCRdb to between 2014 and 2016). Regarding the complete study: Template switching captured roughly one uniquely barcoded TCR beta cDNA molecule per two T cells in model experiments. Using deep sequencing normalized with unique cDNA molecular identifiers, the study measured how TCR beta repertoire diversity changes with age. Donors were grouped into four age groups: young (average roughly 15 years), middle-aged (about 38), aged (around 56) and long-lived (approximately 81). To avoid experimental bias, donors of different ages were distributed randomly across sequencing lanes. Using the same blood draw, the study looked at two additional independent replicas of 1 million unique cDNA reads for two donors, one aged 18 to 29 and the other aged 80 or older.

The CDR3, from cysteine to phenylalanine, totals 13 residues. Just the 39-base CDR3 DNA is kept, in frame starting at base 1. CDR1 and CDR2, looked up from the germline V gene, are MNHNS and SASEGT. V gives up 4 bases and J gives up 10 bases, and the segment between their germline ends measures 17 bases. The paper as a whole reports these results and caveats: Total diversity estimates from one million sequenced T cells were considered lower bounds and underestimates. The CMV infection status of donors was not known, potentially confounding age-related changes in expanded clonotypes. There was a strong correlation between observed TCR beta diversity and the percentage of naive T cells measured by flow cytometry. Observed TCR beta diversity per million T cells fell roughly linearly with age, and a significant reduction was already apparent by age roughly 40. The long-lived group showed more naive CD4+ T cells, fewer expanded clones and increased TCR diversity than the aged group, suggesting age selection. Since profiling was done on bulk unsorted PBMCs, naive and antigen-experienced compartments could not be conclusively compared.

As regards this clonotype: What antigen it recognizes has not been identified. Base qualities are missing; no much larger clone stands one base away.

Library preparation used 5' RACE. The run used an Illumina HiSeq 2500. The second PCR ran for about 6 to 11 cycles and used a J-beta primer mix along with a sample-barcoded 5' primer. Each TCR beta cDNA molecule received a unique molecular identifier from a template-switch 5' adaptor carrying 12 random nucleotides. Each sample yielded at least 3 million CDR3-containing paired-end reads. First-strand cDNA synthesis was performed from all RNA using the Mint cDNA synthesis kit, with priming by a TRBC-specific oligonucleotide. Following uracil-DNA glycosylase treatment, a first 18-cycle PCR with universal primers M1SS and BC2_uni_R was performed on all cDNA. As for how the authors treated the data: Each sample was normalized by randomly selecting 1 million high-quality reads, each carrying a distinct molecular identifier. Reads sharing molecular identifiers were discarded rather than binned into consensus sequences. CDR3 identification, clonotype clustering and error correction used MiTCR with a Q25 quality threshold and the strictest error-elimination algorithm. A nonparametric unseen species model using Euler transformation provided a lower-bound estimate of total TCR beta diversity. TCRdb trimmed the raw reads at Q25, called clones with MiXCR and kept productive beta chains. Each CDR3 protein appears once, grouped with its most common genes and DNA. TCRdb, rather than the study authors, made the V and J calls. The sample table lists over 1.5 million distinct CDR3 sequences, about 49% of them with a count of one. Together, the top ten hold around 2.1% of the sample.

The donors were some 36 Caucasian individuals from Russia, aged roughly 6 to 95 years, who were systemically healthy. Around 10 milliliters of peripheral blood were collected from each donor into EDTA-treated Vacutainer tubes. Ficoll-Paque density-gradient centrifugation was used to isolate PBMCs, with at least 6.5 million per sample. Total RNA was extracted from PBMCs with Trizol reagent, with at least 6 micrograms obtained per sample. The percentages of naive CD45RAhigh/CD27high T cells were determined by flow cytometry on a PBMC aliquot from every donor. Recombination connected TRBV6-1 to TRBJ2-7, with an unclear D gene assignment. The TCR originated in a woman in her thirties or forties in good health. The specimen was blood. In nucleotides, the sequence is TGTGCCAGCAGTGTGATACTTCAAGTGGGCCAGTACTTC. Translated, this gives CASSVILQVGQYF.